This entry concerns a single T cell receptor beta chain. Its antigen remains unknown. The method was immunoSEQ multiplex PCR; TCRdb's version includes in-frame clones alone and lacks a portion of them. The sample shows about 130,000 clones, more than 70% of them seen only once. The sample comes from a study of T cell responses to AZD1222 COVID-19 vaccine. The study, taken as a whole, reports: Repertoire sampling happened only post peak T cell response.

CDR3 length equals 15 residues. Germline loops: CDR1 MNHNS, CDR2 SASEGT. Trimming at V came to 1 base and at J to 7 bases, leaving 7 bases not matched to a gene. The chain links TRBV6-1 to TRBJ2-4; 7 bases agree with TRBD2. Sample: peripheral blood, taken on day 0 of AZD1222 vaccination. The clonotype comes from an adult in good health. The CDR3 DNA is TGTGCCAGCAGTGAAGAGGCAGGGAGGGGCAACATTCAGTACTTC. The encoded protein is CASSEEAGRGNIQYF.